This T cell receptor beta chain derives from a study of identical twins. Whole-study results and caveats: Among out-of-frame alpha sequences shared by twins, low generation probability occurred in excess. Analyses of zero insertions could be partly confounded by invariant MAIT and iNKT cells.

In its sample, this clonotype was seen a few times. Its antigen is undetermined. A universal primer binding site was introduced by template switching. The final cDNA contained unique molecular identifiers. MiXCR, run by TCRdb on the 5' RACE reads, gives a single entry per CDR3 protein. Of roughly 1,500,000 distinct CDR3 sequences in the sample, less than 35% were seen once. All of the donors were Caucasians in good health. The TCR sequence derives from a newborn girl in good health. The sequenced sample was cord blood.

CDR3 DNA: TGCAGTGCATACAGGGGACCAGAAAAACTGTTTTTT. This codes for CSAYRGPEKLFF. The genes are TRBV20-1 and TRBJ1-4, with 7 bases identical to TRBD1. J was trimmed by 8 bases and V by 6 bases; bases with no gene match: 6. The CDR3 covers 12 residues. The germline CDR1 and CDR2 sequences are DFQATT and SNEGSKA (reference sequence).